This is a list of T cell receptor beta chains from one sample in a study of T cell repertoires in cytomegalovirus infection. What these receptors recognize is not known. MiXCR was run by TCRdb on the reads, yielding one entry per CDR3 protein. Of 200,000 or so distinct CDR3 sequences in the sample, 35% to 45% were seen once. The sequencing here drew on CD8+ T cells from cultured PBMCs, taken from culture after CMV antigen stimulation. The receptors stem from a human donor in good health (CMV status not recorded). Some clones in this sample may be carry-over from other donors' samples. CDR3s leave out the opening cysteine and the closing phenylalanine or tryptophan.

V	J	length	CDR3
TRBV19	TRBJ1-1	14	ASSIDLAGGDTEAF
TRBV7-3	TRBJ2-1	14	ASSKNSGSSYNEQF
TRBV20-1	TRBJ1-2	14	SALPLRDSANYGYT
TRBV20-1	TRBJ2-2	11	SAPDENTGELF
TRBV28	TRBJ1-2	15	ASSFVWTDHGNYGYT
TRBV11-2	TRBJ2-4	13	ASSPRQRAKNIQY
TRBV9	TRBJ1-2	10	ASSTGTNGYT
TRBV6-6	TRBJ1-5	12	ASSYSDGNQPQH
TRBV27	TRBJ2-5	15	ASSSSIGLAGQETQY
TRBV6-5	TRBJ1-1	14	ASSYSRGAPNTEAF